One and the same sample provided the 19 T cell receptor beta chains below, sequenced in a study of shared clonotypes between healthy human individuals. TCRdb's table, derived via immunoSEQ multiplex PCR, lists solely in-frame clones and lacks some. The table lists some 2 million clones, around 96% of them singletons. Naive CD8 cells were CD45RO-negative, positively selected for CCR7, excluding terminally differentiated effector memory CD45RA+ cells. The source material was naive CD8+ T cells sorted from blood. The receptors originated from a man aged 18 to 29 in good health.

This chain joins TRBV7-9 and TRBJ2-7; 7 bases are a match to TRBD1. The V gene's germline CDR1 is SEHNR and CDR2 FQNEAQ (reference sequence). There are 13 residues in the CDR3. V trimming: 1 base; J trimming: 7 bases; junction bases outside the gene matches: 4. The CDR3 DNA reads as TGTGCCAGCAGCTTAGAGGGACAGCTTGAGCAGTACTTC. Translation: CASSLEGQLEQYF.

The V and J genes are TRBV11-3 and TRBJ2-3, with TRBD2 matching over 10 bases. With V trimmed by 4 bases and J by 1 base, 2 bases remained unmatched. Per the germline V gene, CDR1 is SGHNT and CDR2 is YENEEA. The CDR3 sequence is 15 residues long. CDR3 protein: CASSSGLAGTDTQYF. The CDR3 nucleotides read TGTGCCAGCAGCTCCGGACTAGCGGGCACAGATACGCAGTATTTT.

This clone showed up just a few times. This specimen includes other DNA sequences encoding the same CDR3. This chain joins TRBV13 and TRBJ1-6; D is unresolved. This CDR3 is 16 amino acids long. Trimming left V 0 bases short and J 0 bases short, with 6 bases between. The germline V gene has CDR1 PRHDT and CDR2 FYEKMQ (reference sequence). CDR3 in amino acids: CASSLGGSSYNSPLHF. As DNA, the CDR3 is TGTGCCAGCAGCTTAGGGGGGAGCTCCTATAATTCACCCCTCCACTTT.

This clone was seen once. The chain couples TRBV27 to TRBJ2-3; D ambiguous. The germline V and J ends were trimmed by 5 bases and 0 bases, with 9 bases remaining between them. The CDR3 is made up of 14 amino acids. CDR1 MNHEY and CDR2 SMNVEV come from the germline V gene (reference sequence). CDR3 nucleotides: TGTGCCAGCAGTACCTTCTATAGCACAGATACGCAGTATTTT. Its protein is CASSTFYSTDTQYF.

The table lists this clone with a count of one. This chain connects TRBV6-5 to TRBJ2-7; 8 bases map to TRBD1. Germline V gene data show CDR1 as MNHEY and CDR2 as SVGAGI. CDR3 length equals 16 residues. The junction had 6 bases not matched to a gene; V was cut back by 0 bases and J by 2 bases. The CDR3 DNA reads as TGTGCCAGCAGTTACTCGATGGGACAGGCAACCTACGAGCAGTACTTC. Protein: CASSYSMGQATYEQYF.

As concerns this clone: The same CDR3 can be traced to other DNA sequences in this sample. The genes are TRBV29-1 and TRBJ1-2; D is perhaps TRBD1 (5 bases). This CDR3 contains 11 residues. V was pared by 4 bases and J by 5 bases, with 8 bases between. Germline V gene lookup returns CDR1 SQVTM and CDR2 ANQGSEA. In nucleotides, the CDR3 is TGCAGCGTTGGGGACTCATATGGCTACACCTTC. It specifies CSVGDSYGYTF.

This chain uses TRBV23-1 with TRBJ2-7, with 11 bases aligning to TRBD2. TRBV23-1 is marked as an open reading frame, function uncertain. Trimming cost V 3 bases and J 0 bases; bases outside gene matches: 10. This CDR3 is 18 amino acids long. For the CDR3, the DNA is TGCGCCAGCAGTCACCCTCAACCACTAGCGGGAGACTCCTACGAGCAGTACTTC. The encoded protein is CASSHPQPLAGDSYEQYF.

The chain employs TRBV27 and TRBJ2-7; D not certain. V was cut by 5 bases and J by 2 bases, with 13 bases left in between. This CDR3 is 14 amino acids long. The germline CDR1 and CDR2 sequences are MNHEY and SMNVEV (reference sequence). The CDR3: CASSPGLGPYEQYF. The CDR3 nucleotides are TGTGCCAGCAGTCCCGGGCTCGGCCCCTACGAGCAGTACTTC.

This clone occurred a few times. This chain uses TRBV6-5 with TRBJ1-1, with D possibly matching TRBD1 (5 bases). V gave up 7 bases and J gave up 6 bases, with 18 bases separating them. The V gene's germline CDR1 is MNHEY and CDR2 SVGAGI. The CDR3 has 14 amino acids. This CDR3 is CASNPQGGLAEAFF. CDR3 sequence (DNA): TGTGCCAGCAACCCCCAGGGAGGACTGGCTGAAGCTTTCTTT.

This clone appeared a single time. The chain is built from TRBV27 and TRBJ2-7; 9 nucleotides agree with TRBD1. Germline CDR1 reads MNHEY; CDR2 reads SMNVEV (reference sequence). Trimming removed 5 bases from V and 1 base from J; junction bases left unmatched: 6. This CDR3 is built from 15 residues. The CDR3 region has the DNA TGTGCCAGCAGTACACGGGACAGGGCTTCCTACGAGCAGTACTTC. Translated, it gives CASSTRDRASYEQYF.

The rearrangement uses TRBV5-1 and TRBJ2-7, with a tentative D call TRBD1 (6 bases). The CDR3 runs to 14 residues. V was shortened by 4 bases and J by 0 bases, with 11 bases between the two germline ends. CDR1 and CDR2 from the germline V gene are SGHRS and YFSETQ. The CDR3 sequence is CASSPGDTSYEQYF. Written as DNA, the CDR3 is TGCGCCAGCAGCCCAGGGGACACCTCCTACGAGCAGTACTTC.

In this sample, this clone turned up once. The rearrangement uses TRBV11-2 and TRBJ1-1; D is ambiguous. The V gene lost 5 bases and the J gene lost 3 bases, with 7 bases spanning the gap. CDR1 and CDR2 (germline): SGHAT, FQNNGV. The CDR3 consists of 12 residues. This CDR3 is CASSPRYTEAFF. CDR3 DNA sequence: TGTGCCAGCAGCCCCCGATACACTGAAGCTTTCTTT.

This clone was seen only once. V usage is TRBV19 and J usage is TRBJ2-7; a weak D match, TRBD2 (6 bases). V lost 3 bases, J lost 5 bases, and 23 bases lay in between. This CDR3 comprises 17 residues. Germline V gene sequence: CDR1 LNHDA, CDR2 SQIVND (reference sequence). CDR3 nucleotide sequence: TGTGCCAGTAGTATTGAGGCGATCGCGGGGCGAACTAACGAGCAGTACTTC. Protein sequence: CASSIEAIAGRTNEQYF.

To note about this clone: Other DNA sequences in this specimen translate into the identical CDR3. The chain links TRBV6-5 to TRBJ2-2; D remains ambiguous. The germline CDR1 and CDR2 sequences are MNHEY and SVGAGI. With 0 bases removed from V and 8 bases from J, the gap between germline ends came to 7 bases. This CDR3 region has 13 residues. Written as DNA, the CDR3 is TGTGCCAGCAGTTACTCGATGGGGGGGGAGCTGTTTTTT. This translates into CASSYSMGGELFF.

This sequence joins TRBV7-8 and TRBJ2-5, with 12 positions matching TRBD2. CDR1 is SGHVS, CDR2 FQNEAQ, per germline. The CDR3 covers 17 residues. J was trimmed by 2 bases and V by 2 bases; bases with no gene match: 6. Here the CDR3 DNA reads TGTGCCAGCAGCTTACGACTAGCGGGAGCAGGGCAAGAGACCCAGTACTTC. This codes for CASSLRLAGAGQETQYF.

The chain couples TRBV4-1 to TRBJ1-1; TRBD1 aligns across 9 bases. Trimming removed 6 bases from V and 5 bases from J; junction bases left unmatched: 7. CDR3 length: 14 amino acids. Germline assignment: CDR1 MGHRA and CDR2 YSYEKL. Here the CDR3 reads CASSETGGSTEAFF. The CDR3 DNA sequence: TGCGCCAGCAGTGAAACAGGGGGCAGTACTGAAGCTTTCTTT.

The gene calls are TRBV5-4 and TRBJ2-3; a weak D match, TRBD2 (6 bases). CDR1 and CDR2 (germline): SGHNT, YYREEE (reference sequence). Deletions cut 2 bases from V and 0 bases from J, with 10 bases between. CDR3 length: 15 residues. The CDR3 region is CASSLGGISTDTQYF. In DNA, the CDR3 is TGTGCCAGCAGCTTAGGCGGGATTAGCACAGATACGCAGTATTTT.

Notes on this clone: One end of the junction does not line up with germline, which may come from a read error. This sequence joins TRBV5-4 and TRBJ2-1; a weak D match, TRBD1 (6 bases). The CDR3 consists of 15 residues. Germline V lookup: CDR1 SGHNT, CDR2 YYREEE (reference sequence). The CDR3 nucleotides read TGCGCCAGCAGCTTGGACAGTTATAGGGGGAATGAGCAGTTCTTC. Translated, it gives CASSLDSYRGNEQFF.

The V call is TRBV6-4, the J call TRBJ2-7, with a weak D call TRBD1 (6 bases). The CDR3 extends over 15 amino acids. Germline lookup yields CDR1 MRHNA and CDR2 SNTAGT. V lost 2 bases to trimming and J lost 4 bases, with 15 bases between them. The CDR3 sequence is CASSDRDNVRYEQYF. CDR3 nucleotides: TGTGCCAGCAGTGACCGGGACAACGTAAGATACGAGCAGTACTTC.